These 27 T cell receptor delta chains originate from one sample sequenced in a study of gamma-delta chains in newborns, infants, children. TCRdb reran clone calling via CATT on the reads. The table records roughly 5,000 delta-chain clones, 2.5% to 3.5% of them present only once. The sequencing sample was made of blood. The receptors derive from a child who was a newborn, infant or young child, either healthy, febrile or measles-vaccinated (not recorded which).

This clone has a handful of counts. TCRdb has a much larger clone's protein, which differs at residue 5 from the translation of this DNA, likely because of a read error; what is shown is the protein translated from the DNA. The chain recombines TRDV2 with TRDJ3; unclear D gene. Trimming left V 2 bases short and J 3 bases short, with 13 bases between. Germline V lookup: CDR1 GEAIGNYY, CDR2 EKD. The CDR3 extends over 17 amino acids. CDR3 sequence: CACDNVAGLWDTRQMFF. CDR3 DNA: TGTGCCTGTGACAACGTGGCTGGACTCTGGGACACCCGACAGATGTTTTTC.

This clone was seen a few times. A far more abundant clone sits one base away, making this likely a read error. The sample holds other DNA sequences that translate to the same CDR3. The rearrangement uses TRDV2 and TRDJ3; 13 bases map to TRDD3. Germline CDR1 and CDR2: GEAIGNYY and EKD. This CDR3 has 19 amino acids. The CDR3 region has the DNA TGTGCCTGTGACGTACTGGGGGATACGGGTTCCTGGGACACCCGGCAGATGTTTTTC. Translated: CACDVLGDTGSWDTRQMFF.

This clone was counted between two and nine times. TCRdb's protein, taken from a much larger clone, differs from this DNA's translation at residue 13, likely owing to a read error; the protein displayed comes from the DNA. V gene TRDV2 combines with J gene TRDJ3; 11 nucleotides line up with TRDD3. This CDR3 contains 19 residues. Germline V gives CDR1 GEAIGNYY, CDR2 EKD. CDR3: CACDTVLGDSSWGTRQMFF. CDR3 bases: TGTGCCTGTGACACCGTACTGGGGGATAGCTCCTGGGGCACCCGACAGATGTTTTTC.

This clone showed up just a few times. This may come from a read error, since a much larger clone is one base off. This chain links TRDV2 with TRDJ3, with TRDD3 matching 13 bases. Germline CDR1 GEAIGNYY, CDR2 EKD. This CDR3 spans 20 amino acids. This chain's CDR3 is CACGTPLGDTSSWDTRQMFF. DNA for the CDR3: TGTGCCTGTGGCACCCCACTGGGGGATACGAGCTCCTGGGACACCCGACAGATGTTTTTC.

Worth noting for this clone: TCRdb's listed protein matches a much larger clone and diverges from this DNA's translation at residue 10, likely through a read error; the protein shown comes from the DNA. This rearrangement joins TRDV2 to TRDJ3; 12 bases are shared with TRDD3. V shed 2 bases and J 5 bases; nucleotides not matched to a gene: 3. The CDR3 is 17 amino acids. Per germline, CDR1 GEAIGNYY and CDR2 EKD. CDR3 amino acids: CACDKLGDTRDTRQMFF. CDR3 coding DNA: TGTGCCTGTGACAAACTGGGGGATACACGGGACACCCGACAGATGTTTTTC.

Only a few counts were recorded for this clone. A read error likely explains why the TCRdb protein, taken from a much larger clone, differs from this DNA's translation at residue 3; the protein shown is translated from the DNA. The CDR3 protein is CARDSLGDTRWDTRQMFF. CDR3 DNA sequence: TGTGCCCGTGACAGTCTGGGGGATACGCGCTGGGACACCCGACAGATGTTTTTC. The chain is built from TRDV2 and TRDJ3, with 12 nucleotides matching TRDD3. The CDR3 extends over 18 amino acids. The V gene's germline CDR1 is GEAIGNYY and CDR2 EKD.

This clone was detected a few times. The mismatch at residue 13 between this DNA's translation and the TCRdb protein of a much larger clone likely reflects a read error; the protein shown is translated from the DNA. This chain joins TRDV2 and TRDJ3; 11 bases are a match to TRDD3. The germline CDR1 and CDR2 sequences are GEAIGNYY and EKD. The CDR3 is 18 residues long. The DNA of the CDR3 is TGTGCCTGTGACACTGGGGGATACGCCGCCTGGGACATCCGACAGATGTTTTTC. It encodes CACDTGGYAAWDIRQMFF.

Of note for this clone: It may be a read error: a sequence one base away is much more abundant. V and J are TRDV2 and TRDJ3; TRDD3 aligns across 8 bases. This CDR3 has 21 residues. Germline CDR1 reads GEAIGNYY; CDR2 reads EKD. V dropped 0 bases and J dropped 0; count of bases not matched to a gene: 12. The CDR3 bases are TGTGCCTGTGACACCGTACTGGGGGGTACGCATTTCTCCTGGGACACCCGACAGATGTTTTTC. As protein: CACDTVLGGTHFSWDTRQMFF.

This clone was detected only a few times. V gene TRDV2 combines with J gene TRDJ3; 10 bases fit TRDD3. The ends lost 1 base at V and 0 bases at J; junction bases unmatched: 8. This CDR3 has 20 amino acids. CDR1 is GEAIGNYY and CDR2 is EKD in the germline V gene. The CDR3 sequence: CACDTLLGDRSSWDTRQMFF. DNA for the CDR3: TGTGCCTGTGACACTTTACTGGGGGATCGGAGCTCCTGGGACACCCGACAGATGTTTTTC.

By share of the sample, this clone is large. Other DNA sequences from this sample encode an identical CDR3 as well. The genes are TRDV2 and TRDJ3; TRDD3 is a possible D gene (6 bases). Trimming took 2 bases from V and 0 from J, leaving 13 bases between them. This CDR3 has 18 residues. Germline CDR1 is GEAIGNYY and CDR2 is EKD. The CDR3 DNA reads as TGTGCCTGTGACAAGAAACGGGGGAGCTCCTGGGACACCCGACAGATGTTTTTC. Translated, it gives CACDKKRGSSWDTRQMFF.

The sample holds a few counts of this clone. The TCRdb protein, from a much larger clone, departs from this DNA's translation at residues 3 and 14, likely by read error; the protein shown derives from the DNA. The rearrangement links TRDV2 to TRDJ1, with 7 bases identical to TRDD3. This CDR3 is built from 16 residues. The V gene's germline CDR1 is GEAIGNYY and CDR2 EKD. Here the CDR3 DNA reads TGTGCCCGTGACACAGGAGGGGGATCGTACACCGATAAACCCATCTTT. It encodes CARDTGGGSYTDKPIF.

This clone was picked up a small number of times. This likely traces to a read error, being one base from a far larger clone. The sample contains more than one DNA sequence encoding this CDR3. V gene TRDV3 combines with J gene TRDJ3; TRDD3 is a possible D gene (5 bases). CDR3 length equals 17 residues. With 0 bases removed from V and 0 bases from J, the gap between germline ends came to 12 bases. Per the germline V gene, CDR1 is TVYSNPD and CDR2 is GDNSRS (reference sequence). The CDR3 region is CAFRRLGSSWDTRQMFF. Here the CDR3 DNA reads TGTGCCTTTAGACGCCTGGGAAGCTCCTGGGACACCCGACAGATGTTTTTC.

Concerning this clone itself: A read error likely explains this, since a far larger clone differs by one base. The rearrangement uses TRDV2 and TRDJ3, with 10 bases fitting TRDD3. Germline V lookup: CDR1 GEAIGNYY, CDR2 EKD. This CDR3 has 19 amino acids. The CDR3 sequence is CACDKVLGDLSWDTRQVFF. The DNA of the CDR3 is TGTGCCTGTGACAAAGTACTGGGGGATCTCTCCTGGGACACCCGACAGGTGTTTTTC.

This clone showed up just a few times. TCRdb's protein for this DNA is that of a much larger clone and differs from the translation at residue 5, likely a read error; the protein shown is the DNA translation. This chain links TRDV2 with TRDJ1; TRDD3 agrees at 12 bases. The CDR3 is made up of 17 amino acids. Germline CDR1 and CDR2: GEAIGNYY and EKD. The V segment lost 3 bases and the J segment 6 bases; nucleotides outside the gene matches: 13. CDR3 protein: CACDAGTGGYIYNKLIF. The CDR3 coding sequence is TGTGCCTGTGACGCCGGAACTGGGGGATACATATATAATAAACTCATCTTT.

Remarks on this clone: TCRdb records a much larger clone's protein for this DNA, with a difference at residue 17 that likely arises from a read error; the protein given is the translation of the DNA. The sample contains more than one DNA sequence encoding this CDR3. The chain links TRDV2 to TRDJ3; 10 nucleotides agree with TRDD3. Germline values: CDR1 GEAIGNYY, CDR2 EKD. The CDR3 runs 19 residues. This chain's CDR3 is CACDTGGYPSSWDTRQVFF. DNA of the CDR3: TGTGCCTGTGACACTGGGGGATACCCCAGCTCCTGGGACACCCGACAGGTGTTCTTC.

This clone was recorded a few times. The protein TCRdb gives is from a much larger clone and does not agree with this DNA's translation at residue 16, likely a read error; the protein shown here comes from the DNA. This chain connects TRDV2 to TRDJ3, with D perhaps TRDD3 (5 bases). CDR3 size: 18 residues. The germline V gene has CDR1 GEAIGNYY and CDR2 EKD. Written as DNA, the CDR3 is TGTGCCTGTGACCCCTTAACTCCACACTCCTGGGACACCCGACAGACGTTTTTC. Translation gives CACDPLTPHSWDTRQTFF.

This clone showed up just a few times. A much larger clone differs by one base, so this may be a read error. For the CDR3, the DNA is TGTGCCTGTGACGTGGGGGACACCGATAAACTCATCTTT. This gives the protein CACDVGDTDKLIF. The V call is TRDV2, the J call TRDJ1; TRDD3 might be the D (6 bases). Germline V lookup: CDR1 GEAIGNYY, CDR2 EKD. This CDR3 is built from 13 residues. V dropped 3 bases and J dropped 0 bases, with 7 bases sitting between them.

A few counts support this clone. TCRdb lists the protein of a much larger clone for this DNA, which differs at residue 3, so this is likely a read error; the protein given here is translated from the DNA itself. The J gene is TRDJ3, the V gene TRDV2, with 13 bases that match TRDD3. Germline loops: CDR1 GEAIGNYY, CDR2 EKD. CDR3 length: 20 residues. The CDR3 is CARDSSTGGYVSWDTRQMFF. CDR3 bases: TGTGCCCGTGACTCCAGTACTGGGGGATACGTCTCCTGGGACACCCGACAGATGTTTTTC.

A note on this clone: Given a far larger clone just one base away, this is likely a sequencing read error. This CDR3 is also generated by other DNA sequences in the sample. The V call is TRDV2, the J call TRDJ2; 12 nucleotides match TRDD3. Trimming at V came to 0 bases and at J to 2 bases, leaving 3 bases not matched to a gene. There are 17 residues in the CDR3. Germline-derived CDR1 and CDR2 are GEAIGNYY and EKD. The CDR3 loop is CACDTVLGDTLTAQLFF. The CDR3 nucleotides read TGTGCCTGTGACACCGTGCTGGGGGATACGTTGACAGCACAACTCTTCTTT.

This clone was seen more than once but under ten times. The TCRdb record carries a much larger clone's protein, which differs from this DNA's translation at residue 10; a read error is the likely cause, and the protein listed here is the DNA translation. This rearrangement joins TRDV2 to TRDJ3, with 11 nucleotides matching TRDD3. Germline CDR1 reads GEAIGNYY; CDR2 reads EKD. The CDR3 covers 20 residues. V lost 0 bases, J lost 0 bases, and 6 bases stayed unmatched. For the CDR3, the DNA is TGTGCCTGTGACACCGTGGGGGATACGGTTAGCTCCTGGGACACCCGACAGATGTTTTTC. Protein product: CACDTVGDTVSSWDTRQMFF.

Judged by abundance, this clone is large. Other DNA sequences from this sample encode an identical CDR3 as well. This chain connects TRDV2 to TRDJ2; weak D call: TRDD3 (5 bases). Per the germline V gene, CDR1 is GEAIGNYY and CDR2 is EKD. CDR3 length equals 15 residues. The V and J ends lost 5 bases and 0 bases respectively, with 12 bases between them. CDR3: CACVRGASLTAQLFF. The CDR3 DNA sequence: TGTGCCTGTGTCCGTGGGGCCTCTTTGACAGCACAACTCTTCTTT.

In regard to this clone: A much larger clone differs by one base, so this may be a read error. This CDR3 is also generated by other DNA sequences in the sample. The CDR3 DNA reads as TGTGCACTTGGGGAAGGGGCCTTCCCCACGAAATATAACGAGCTGGACCCTCATGATAAACTCATCTTT. Protein: CALGEGAFPTKYNELDPHDKLIF. This rearrangement joins TRDV1 to TRDJ1; D possibly matches TRDD1 or TRDD2 (6 bases each). The CDR3 loop spans 23 amino acids. Germline CDR1 TSWWSYY, CDR2 QGS.

This clone was seen a handful of times. The translation of this DNA and the TCRdb protein of a much larger clone differ at residue 8, probably owing to a read error; the protein shown here is translated from the DNA. V and J are TRDV1 and TRDJ3; tentatively, D is TRDD3 (5 bases). V gave up 2 bases and J gave up 1 base, with 12 bases separating them. Per the germline V gene, CDR1 is TSWWSYY and CDR2 is QGS. The CDR3 is 18 amino acids. DNA of the CDR3: TGTGCTCTTGGGGAAGTACTGAGGGATTCCTGGGACACCCGACAGATGTTTTTC. This gives the protein CALGEVLRDSWDTRQMFF.

There are a few counts of this clone. A much larger clone lies a single base off, so this may be a read error. The sample contains more than one DNA sequence encoding this CDR3. The chain's CDR3 is CATPRPSLLGDTVPRKLIF. CDR3 nucleotides: TGTGCCACTCCTCGGCCCTCACTACTGGGGGATACGGTACCTAGGAAACTCATCTTT. The V gene is TRDV3, the J gene TRDJ1, with 13 bases fitting TRDD3. In germline, CDR1 is TVYSNPD, CDR2 GDNSRS (reference sequence). There are 19 residues in the CDR3. V gave up 5 bases and J gave up 8 bases; unmatched junction bases: 26.

This clone appeared a few times. A far larger clone is a single base away, which makes a read error likely. Other DNA sequences of this sample code for an identical CDR3. The rearrangement links TRDV2 to TRDJ1, with 7 bases matching TRDD3. In germline, CDR1 is GEAIGNYY, CDR2 EKD. The CDR3 covers 15 residues. The CDR3 nucleotides are TGTGCCTGCGACACCGCCTGGGGGGTCACCGATAAACTCATCTTT. Translation: CACDTAWGVTDKLIF.

By its share, this clone is medium-sized. This is likely an artifact of a read error, given a far larger clone one base away. The V call is TRDV2, the J call TRDJ1; 10 bases are shared with TRDD3. V shed 5 bases, J shed 0 bases, and the junction held 2 bases outside the gene matches. Looked up from germline, CDR1 is GEAIGNYY and CDR2 is EKD. The CDR3 runs 14 residues. The CDR3 is CACGTGGYTDKLIF. For the CDR3, the DNA is TGTGCCTGTGGCACTGGGGGATACACCGATAAACTCATCTTT.

This clone was counted between two and nine times. This may arise from a read error, as a much more abundant clone is one base away. The same CDR3 arises from other DNA sequences in this sample as well. This chain connects TRDV2 to TRDJ3; 10 bases fit TRDD3. Germline CDR1 GEAIGNYY, CDR2 EKD. The CDR3 is 18 residues long. CDR3: CACDPLGDETWDTRQMFF. CDR3 bases: TGTGCCTGTGATCCACTGGGGGATGAGACCTGGGACACCCGACAGATGTTCTTC.